These T cell receptor beta chains were read from a single sample in a study of blood T cell repertoires in COVID-19. This table comes from immunoSEQ multiplex PCR, and its TCRdb copy is limited to in-frame clones, with some not included. The profile shows just over 300,000 clones, about 87% of them singletons. Sequenced: PBMCs or T cells enriched from blood (not recorded which). The source of these receptors is a woman aged 18-30 years who had recovered from COVID-19. The CDR3 runs from the conserved cysteine through the conserved F or W. A D gene is named only where the DNA matches it firmly. A clone size is listed for some rows: how often the clone was seen (once, few, many), or a class if it is expanded.

j_call,clone_size,v_call,d_call,cdr3_nt,cdr3_aa
TRBJ1-3,.,TRBV7-9,.,TGTGCCAGCAGCCCAGGAAGCTCTGGAAACACCATATATTTT,CASSPGSSGNTIYF
TRBJ1-2,few,TRBV19,.,TGTGCCAGTAGTAACTTCGACCTACAGGGAAGAGGAGGCTACACCTTC,CASSNFDLQGRGGYTF
TRBJ2-5,.,TRBV28,.,TGTGCCAGCAGTTCCCCCTCCCTCCAGGCGTGGGAGACCCAGTACTTC,CASSSPSLQAWETQYF
TRBJ2-3,.,TRBV28,.,TGTGCCAGCAGTAGATTACAGGGCACCGGCACAGATACGCAGTATTTT,CASSRLQGTGTDTQYF
TRBJ1-2,many,TRBV9,TRBD1,TGTGCCAGCAGCGTGGCAGGGGGCAGCTATGGCTACACCTTC,CASSVAGGSYGYTF
TRBJ1-4,.,TRBV7-8,.,TGTGCCAGCAGCTTAGTTGGGTCAGGGGTTGCAACTAATGAAAAACTGTTTTTT,CASSLVGSGVATNEKLFF
TRBJ1-1,.,TRBV15,TRBD1,TGTGCCACCAGCATCCTGACAGGGAGGTCGACGGAAGCTTTCTTT,CATSILTGRSTEAFF
TRBJ1-6,.,TRBV7-3,.,TGTGCCAGCAGCCCTAACGGGGAGGGTTCACCCCTCCACTTT,CASSPNGEGSPLHF
TRBJ2-1,.,TRBV5-1,TRBD2,TGCGCCAGCAGCTTACTAGCGGGAGGGAGGTATGAGCAGTTCTTC,CASSLLAGGRYEQFF
TRBJ2-2,.,TRBV9,TRBD1,TGTGCCAGCAGCGTATCGACAGGGGGCGCGGGCGGGGAGCTGTTTTTT,CASSVSTGGAGGELFF
TRBJ2-5,.,TRBV2,.,TGTGCCAGCAGTGAATTCCTACCAGGGTTTTCGGGGACCCAGTACTTC,CASSEFLPGFSGTQYF
TRBJ2-2,.,TRBV27,.,TGTGCCAGCAGTTTATGGGCGGGGGAGCTGTTTTTT,CASSLWAGELFF
TRBJ2-1,.,TRBV4-1,.,TGCGCCAGCAGCCAAGAACAGCTTGGCGATGAGCAGTTCTTC,CASSQEQLGDEQFF
TRBJ2-7,.,TRBV5-4,TRBD2,TGTGCCAGCAGCTTGGATAGCGGGGGGCTCTCCTACGAGCAGTACTTC,CASSLDSGGLSYEQYF
TRBJ1-2,.,TRBV12-3/TRBV12-4,.,TGTGCCAGCCTTCGGACTGGAAGCTATGGCTACACCTTC,CASLRTGSYGYTF
TRBJ2-1,.,TRBV25-1,.,TGTGCCAGCCGTGTGGCGGGAAGGGTCGATGAGCAGTTCTTC,CASRVAGRVDEQFF
TRBJ2-5,.,TRBV29-1,TRBD1,TGCAGCGCGTACACCGGGACAGGGGAGAGGGAGACCCAGTACTTC,CSAYTGTGERETQYF
TRBJ1-2,.,TRBV10-3,.,TGTGCCATCAGTGGGCCCGGGGGGGCTAACTATGGCTACACCTTC,CAISGPGGANYGYTF
TRBJ1-2,.,TRBV19,.,TGTGCCAGTAGTATGGTCCCCACTGTGGTACGTGGCTACACCTTC,CASSMVPTVVRGYTF
TRBJ2-1,.,TRBV6-5,.,TGTGCCAGCACTCCCATTGGCGGGACTGAGCAGTTCTTC,CASTPIGGTEQFF
TRBJ2-1,.,TRBV28,TRBD2,TGTGCCAGCAGTGTCAGATCCGGGACTAGCGGGAGCGATGAGCAGTTCTTC,CASSVRSGTSGSDEQFF
TRBJ2-2,.,TRBV3-1/TRBV3-2,.,TGTGCCAGCAGCTTCTTCAGACCCCTTAGGCAGGGGTACACCGGGGAGCTGTTTTTT,CASSFFRPLRQGYTGELFF
TRBJ2-1,few,TRBV6-6,.,TGTGCCAGCAGTCCCCGAAGAAGAACTAGTGCCTACAATGAGCAGTTCTTC,CASSPRRRTSAYNEQFF
TRBJ2-5,.,TRBV9,TRBD2,TGTGCCAGCAGCGGGGGACTAGCGGGGCAAGAGACCCAGTACTTC,CASSGGLAGQETQYF
TRBJ2-5,.,TRBV19,TRBD2,TGTGCCAGCTCGGGACTAGCGAGCGGAGAGACCCAGTACTTC,CASSGLASGETQYF
TRBJ1-1,.,TRBV30,.,TGTGCCTGGAGTGTACAGTCGAACACTGAAGCTTTCTTT,CAWSVQSNTEAFF
TRBJ1-5,.,TRBV5-6,.,TGTGCCAGCAGCTCGACGGGTCAGCCCCAGCATTTT,CASSSTGQPQHF
TRBJ1-2,.,TRBV4-3,TRBD1,TGCGCCAGCAGCCAAGGGACAGGGGCTAACTATGGCTACACCTTC,CASSQGTGANYGYTF
TRBJ1-2,.,TRBV5-1,TRBD1,TGCGCCAGCGGAACAGGGGGTACTAACTATGGCTACACCTTC,CASGTGGTNYGYTF
TRBJ1-3,.,TRBV3-1/TRBV3-2,.,TGTGCCAGCGCCTCGACAGCGACCGGCACCATATATTTT,CASASTATGTIYF
TRBJ2-2,.,TRBV7-3,TRBD2,TGTGCCAGCAGGAAGACTAGCGGCGGCACCGGGGAGCTGTTTTTT,CASRKTSGGTGELFF
TRBJ2-7,.,TRBV5-1,TRBD1,TGCGCCAGCAGCTTCCGACAGGGCGTCAACGAGCAGTACTTC,CASSFRQGVNEQYF
TRBJ1-2,.,TRBV5-1,.,TGCGCCAGCAGCTTGCAGGGGCCCGGGGATGGCTACACCTTC,CASSLQGPGDGYTF
TRBJ1-5,.,TRBV7-2,.,TGTGCCAGCAGCTTACAGGACAGTCCCAATCAGCCCCAGCATTTT,CASSLQDSPNQPQHF
TRBJ2-2,.,TRBV7-2,TRBD2,TGTGCCAGCAGCTTAAGCGGGAGGAACACCGGGGAGCTGTTTTTT,CASSLSGRNTGELFF
TRBJ1-1,many,TRBV7-9,TRBD1,TGTGCCAGCAGCCCGGGACAGAGTAACACTGAAGCTTTCTTT,CASSPGQSNTEAFF
TRBJ1-3,few,TRBV6-5,.,TGTGCCAGCAGACCGGGGGGGGGCTCTGGAAACACCATATATTTT,CASRPGGGSGNTIYF
TRBJ2-5,few,TRBV2,TRBD2,TGTGCCAGCAGTGAAGCCGGGACTAGCCCCCAAGAGACCCAGTACTTC,CASSEAGTSPQETQYF
TRBJ2-3,.,TRBV6-5,.,TGTGCCAGCAGTTACTCGTTGGACGGGGAAGTCGATACGCAGTATTTT,CASSYSLDGEVDTQYF
TRBJ2-7,.,TRBV6-5,.,TGTGCCAGCACCCCGGGGGCGGGGGTGCAGTACTTC,CASTPGAGVQYF
TRBJ1-1,.,TRBV11-2,.,TGTGCCAGCAGCCAATACGGACAGCTGAACACTGAAGCTTTCTTT,CASSQYGQLNTEAFF
TRBJ2-1,.,TRBV12-3/TRBV12-4,.,TGTGCCAGCAGTTTAGCCAGTTACAATGAGCAGTTCTTC,CASSLASYNEQFF
TRBJ2-1,.,TRBV19,TRBD1,TGTGCCAGTACCCCCCGAGGACAGGGGGCTTACAATGAGCAGTTCTTC,CASTPRGQGAYNEQFF
TRBJ2-7,.,TRBV6-1,.,TGTGCCAGCAGTGAATTCACCGGTAACTACGAGCAGTACTTC,CASSEFTGNYEQYF
TRBJ1-1,.,TRBV11-2,TRBD1,TGTGCCAGCAGCCCTCAACCAGGGGGCGACACTGAAGCTTTCTTT,CASSPQPGGDTEAFF
TRBJ1-4,.,TRBV28,.,TGTGCCAGTTGTCGAACGTGGCAGGGCGGTGAAAAACTGTTTTTT,CASCRTWQGGEKLFF
TRBJ2-2,.,TRBV10-3,TRBD2,TGTGCCCTAATGACTAGCTTCACCGGGGAGCTGTTTTTT,CALMTSFTGELFF
TRBJ1-2,.,TRBV27,.,TGTGCCAGCAGTTTATTACCAGGCTATGGCTACACCTTC,CASSLLPGYGYTF
TRBJ2-7,.,TRBV5-6,.,TGTGCCAGCAGCTTCATATATAGCCGCTCCTACGAGCAGTACTTC,CASSFIYSRSYEQYF
TRBJ2-7,.,TRBV11-1,TRBD1,TGTGCCAGCAGCAGCCGGGACAGGGAGTTCTCCTACGAGCAGTACTTC,CASSSRDREFSYEQYF
TRBJ2-7,.,TRBV7-2,TRBD2,TGTGCCAGCAGCTTCCAGCGGGACTACTACGAGCAGTACTTC,CASSFQRDYYEQYF
TRBJ1-1,.,TRBV21-1,.,TGTGCCAGCAGCAGAACAGGGCCGACTGAAGCTTTCTTT,CASSRTGPTEAFF